This TCR beta chain was retrieved from a study of neurological immune-mediated disorders. The making of cDNA relied on 5'RACE with 10-nucleotide random UMIs. TCRdb ran MiXCR on the 5' RACE reads and lists one entry per CDR3 protein. This repertoire shows 45,000 to 60,000 distinct CDR3 sequences, more than 3% found once; its top ten account for approximately 1.6%. This clonotype was recorded at least ten times. Trimming cost V 3 bases and J 9 bases, with 9 bases left between them. Germline V gene data show CDR1 as DFQATT and CDR2 as SNEGSKA (reference sequence). The CDR3 runs to 11 residues. Sequencing was carried out using PBMCs. The chain joins TRBV20-1 to TRBJ2-1; D unresolved. This TCR was recovered from a man aged 25 to 40 with multiple sclerosis. The CDR3 DNA is TGCAGTGCTAGCCTTCTCGGTGAGCAGTTCTTC. Residues: CSASLLGEQFF.